These 3 T cell receptor beta chains share one sample of origin, sequenced in a study of T cells expressing NK-cell markers. TCRdb re-analyzed the 5' RACE reads; it lists each CDR3 protein once, without DNA. Here the sample table reports roughly 300,000 distinct CDR3 sequences. The sequenced sample was blood T cells: a sorted CD56 or NKG2C T cell subset, CD4+ or CD8+ T cells, or bulk PBMC T cells (not recorded which). These receptors came from a woman between 18 and 69 years old in good health.

This chain links TRBV7-2 with TRBJ2-7; the D gene TCRdb calls, TRBD2, cannot be checked with no DNA. Germline V gene data show CDR1 as SGHTA and CDR2 as FQGNSA. The CDR3 is 14 amino acids. CDR3 sequence reads: CASSLVGPDYEQYF.

CDR3 sequence reads: CASSRDNEKLFF. This chain links TRBV5-1 with TRBJ1-4. The CDR3 is 12 amino acids. Per the germline V gene, CDR1 is SGHRS and CDR2 is YFSETQ.

This chain connects TRBV5-1 to TRBJ2-7; no DNA is available, so the TRBD1 call from TCRdb remains unchecked. Germline V lookup: CDR1 SGHRS, CDR2 YFSETQ. This CDR3 spans 12 amino acids. The CDR3: CASSSTAYEQYF.